This passage covers 7 T cell receptor beta chains from one sample sequenced in a study of T cells after yellow fever vaccination. TCRdb passed the 5' RACE reads through MiXCR, listing each CDR3 protein once. The data show fewer than 450,000 distinct CDR3 sequences, with 8.1% seen just once and approximately 18% held by the top ten. The sample consisted of PBMCs, taken about 41 days after the first yellow fever vaccination. These receptors were taken from a man aged 18 to 29 who received the YFV17D yellow fever vaccine.

This clonotype has ten or more counts. The chain uses TRBV5-6 and TRBJ2-7; weak D call: TRBD1 (6 bases). Trimming pared 4 bases from V and 4 bases from J, leaving 15 bases between. The length of the CDR3 is 14 residues. CDR1 and CDR2 (germline): SGHDT, YYEEEE. CDR3 sequence (DNA): TGTGCCAGCAGCCAAAGTGACAGGAGATACGAGCAGTACGTC. As protein: CASSQSDRRYEQYV.

This clonotype has a count of ten or more. Written as DNA, the CDR3 is TGTGCCAGCAGCCCTAGGACAGGGGGCGAAGAGACCCAGTACTTC. Protein: CASSPRTGGEETQYF. This sequence joins TRBV7-8 and TRBJ2-5; 11 bases agree with TRBD1. The ends lost 5 bases at V and 3 bases at J; junction bases unmatched: 5. The CDR3 is 15 amino acids. Germline CDR1 is SGHVS and CDR2 is FQNEAQ.

In its sample, this clonotype was seen many times. This chain connects TRBV3-1 to TRBJ1-1; D remains ambiguous. CDR1 is LGHDT, CDR2 YNNKEL, per germline (reference sequence). Trimming shortened V by 4 bases and J by 0 bases, and 12 bases separated the two germline ends. This CDR3 spans 15 amino acids. CDR3 sequence reads: CASSPPLGMNTEAFF. In DNA form, the CDR3 reads TGTGCCAGCAGCCCCCCCTTGGGGATGAACACTGAAGCTTTCTTT. Looking up the rest from reference TRBV3-1 and TRBJ1-1 gives the full variable domain: DTAVSQTPKYLVTQMGNDKSIKCEQNLGHDTMYWYKQDSKKFLKIMFSYNNKELIINETVPNRFSPKSPDKAHLNLHINSLELGDSAVYFCASSPPLGMNTEAFFGQGTRLTVV.

This clonotype was recorded a few times. V and J are TRBV4-3 and TRBJ2-1; 10 positions match TRBD2. Trimming removed 3 bases from V and 5 bases from J; junction bases left unmatched: 10. Germline V gene data show CDR1 as LGHNA and CDR2 as YSLEER. The CDR3 spans 17 residues. The CDR3 DNA follows: TGCGCCAGCAGCCATATTGGAGGTCTAGCGGGGGACAATGAGCAGTTCTTC. This codes for CASSHIGGLAGDNEQFF.

V and J are TRBV6-4 and TRBJ2-1; D is ambiguous. Per the germline V gene, CDR1 is MRHNA and CDR2 is SNTAGT. This CDR3 is built from 12 residues. Between the trimmed V and J ends, which lost 6 bases and 7 bases, there was a span of 10 bases. CDR3 in DNA: TGTGCCAGCAGGGGTATGGCAAATGAGCAGTTCTTC. Its protein is CASRGMANEQFF.

J is TRBJ1-6 and V is TRBV6-1; TRBD1 matches at 8 bases. Germline V gene data show CDR1 as MNHNS and CDR2 as SASEGT. There are 13 residues in the CDR3. J gave up 9 bases and V 6 bases, and 4 bases lay outside the gene matches. The CDR3 sequence is CASRDRVGSPLHF. CDR3 nucleotide sequence: TGTGCCAGCAGGGACAGGGTTGGTTCACCCCTCCACTTT.

The gene calls are TRBV7-2 and TRBJ2-5, with 10 bases that match TRBD2. Looked up from germline, CDR1 is SGHTA and CDR2 is FQGNSA. V dropped 4 bases and J dropped 4; count of bases not matched to a gene: 6. This CDR3 has 15 residues. This chain's CDR3 is CASSSSSGGTETQYF. As DNA, the CDR3 is TGTGCCAGCAGCTCTTCTAGCGGGGGTACAGAGACCCAGTACTTC.